The clone carrying this T cell receptor beta chain was detected once. Its target is not known. Here immunoSEQ multiplex PCR was the method, and the copy in TCRdb shows in-frame clones only, minus some. In the table there are millions of clones, over 85% of which are singletons. This sample was taken from a study of shared clonotypes between healthy human individuals. The CDR3 covers 15 residues. Trimming took off 3 bases at V and 0 bases at J, with 10 bases between the two ends. CDR1 and CDR2 (germline): SGDLS, YYNGEE. Study-level findings and limits: A small donor pool kept down the genetic and exposure-history diversity that was represented. Clonotypes shared by all four sorted-subset donors had higher generation probabilities than non-shared clonotypes.

The specimen was naive CD4+ T cells sorted from blood. Subset in this sample: CD45RA+ positively selected. The rearrangement uses TRBV9 and TRBJ1-3; D remains ambiguous. The sequence was collected from a man in his late teens or twenties in good health. CDR3 protein: CASSAPFSSGNTIYF. CDR3 DNA: TGTGCCAGCAGCGCCCCTTTTAGCTCTGGAAACACCATATATTTT.